One T cell receptor beta chain is described in this entry. Its target is not known. As part of library construction, unique molecular identifiers were attached to individual cDNA molecules. TCRdb reprocessed the 5' RACE reads with MiXCR, giving one entry per CDR3 protein. Among under 60,000 distinct CDR3 sequences listed, over 8% were seen once. Germline CDR1 SGHRS, CDR2 YFSETQ. Trimming took 3 bases from V and 2 from J, leaving 8 bases between them. There are 13 residues in the CDR3. The data derive from a study of early T cells in non-severe SARS-CoV-2 infection. At the level of the study: Bulk RNA from unsorted whole blood was sequenced; chains were unpaired. Study-wide results and limits: Anti-spike CD8 responses were favored by VDJdb matching, which missed private and CD4 specificities.

This clonotype was sampled from an adult who was a healthcare worker with PCR-confirmed SARS-CoV-2 infection or an uninfected control (not recorded which). The chain recombines TRBV5-1 with TRBJ2-5; D unclear. The source was whole blood, collected at baseline. As DNA, the CDR3 is TGCGCCAGCAGCTCCCGCGTTCAAGAGACCCAGTACTTC. Translated: CASSSRVQETQYF.